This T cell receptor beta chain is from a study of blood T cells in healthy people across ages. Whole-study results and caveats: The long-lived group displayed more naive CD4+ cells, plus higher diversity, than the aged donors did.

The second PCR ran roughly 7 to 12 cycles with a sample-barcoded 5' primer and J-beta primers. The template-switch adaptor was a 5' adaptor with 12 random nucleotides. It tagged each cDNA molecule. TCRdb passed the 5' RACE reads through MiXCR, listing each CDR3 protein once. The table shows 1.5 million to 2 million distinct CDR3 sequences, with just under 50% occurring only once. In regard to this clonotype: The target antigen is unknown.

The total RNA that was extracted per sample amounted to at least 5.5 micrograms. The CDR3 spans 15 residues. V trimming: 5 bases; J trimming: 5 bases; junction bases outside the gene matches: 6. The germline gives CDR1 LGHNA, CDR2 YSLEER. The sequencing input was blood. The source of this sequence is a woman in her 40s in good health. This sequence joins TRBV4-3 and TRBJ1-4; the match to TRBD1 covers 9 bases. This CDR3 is CASSAGTGKNEKLFF. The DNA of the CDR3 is TGCGCCAGCAGCGCCGGGACAGGGAAAAATGAAAAACTGTTTTTT.